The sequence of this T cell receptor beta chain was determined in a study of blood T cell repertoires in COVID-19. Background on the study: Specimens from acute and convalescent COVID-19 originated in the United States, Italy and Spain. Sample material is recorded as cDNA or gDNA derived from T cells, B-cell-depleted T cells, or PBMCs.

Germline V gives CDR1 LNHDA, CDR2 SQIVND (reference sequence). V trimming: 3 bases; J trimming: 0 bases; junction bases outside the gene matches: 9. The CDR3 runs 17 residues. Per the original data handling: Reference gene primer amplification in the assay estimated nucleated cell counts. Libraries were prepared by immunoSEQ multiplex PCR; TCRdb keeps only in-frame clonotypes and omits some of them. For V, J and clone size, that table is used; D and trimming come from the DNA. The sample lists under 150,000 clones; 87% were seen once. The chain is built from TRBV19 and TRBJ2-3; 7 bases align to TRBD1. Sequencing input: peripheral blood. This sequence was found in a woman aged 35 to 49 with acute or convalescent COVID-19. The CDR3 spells CASSIFVGGPSTDTQYF. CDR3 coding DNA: TGTGCCAGTAGTATCTTTGTAGGGGGCCCTAGCACAGATACGCAGTATTTT.